The clone carrying this TCR beta chain was seen at least ten times. Its antigen is undetermined. Trimming pared 5 bases from V and 2 bases from J, leaving 13 bases between. The CDR3 is made up of 16 amino acids. iRepertoire HTBI primers and Arm-PCR of CDR3 regions built TCR beta libraries. MiXCR, run by TCRdb on the multiplex PCR reads, gives a single entry per CDR3 protein. The sample includes 500,000 or so distinct CDR3 sequences, about 15% of them seen just once. As for time point: newly diagnosed GD, antithyroid drugs for less than 3 months. Preparation of the TCR library used RNA extracted from PBMCs. This specimen comes from a study of regulatory T cells in long-lasting Graves disease. Study findings and constraints: Since the sample size was small, accuracy may have been reduced.

These data also formed part of another study, on T cells in Graves' hyperthyroidism and ophthalmopathy. Per that paper: Patients with ophthalmopathy were separated from those with stable hyperthyroidism by a 13 V-J model.

The chain joins TRBV12-3 or TRBV12-4 to TRBJ1-6; D possibly corresponds to TRBD1 (6 bases). This clonotype was obtained from a middle-aged woman with Graves disease. Sample: peripheral blood mononuclear cells (PBMCs), taken at new diagnosis, from a patient treated with antithyroid drugs. The CDR3 spells CASSPGQNAYNSPLHF. In nucleotides, the CDR3 is TGTGCCAGCAGTCCCGGACAGAACGCCTATAATTCACCCCTCCACTTT.